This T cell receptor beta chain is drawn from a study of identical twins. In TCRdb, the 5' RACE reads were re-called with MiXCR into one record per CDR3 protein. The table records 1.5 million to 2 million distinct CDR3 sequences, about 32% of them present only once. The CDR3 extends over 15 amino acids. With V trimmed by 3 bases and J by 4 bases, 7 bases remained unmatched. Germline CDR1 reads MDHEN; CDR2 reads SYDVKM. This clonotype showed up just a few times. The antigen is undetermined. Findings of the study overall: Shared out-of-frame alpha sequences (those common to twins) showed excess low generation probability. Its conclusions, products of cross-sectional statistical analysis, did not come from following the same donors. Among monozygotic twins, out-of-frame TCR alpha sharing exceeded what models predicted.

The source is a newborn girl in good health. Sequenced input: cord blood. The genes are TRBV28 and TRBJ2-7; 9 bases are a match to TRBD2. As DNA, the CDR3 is TGTGCCAGCAGTTTTAGTGCGGGAGGGGTATACGAGCAGTACTTC. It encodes CASSFSAGGVYEQYF.